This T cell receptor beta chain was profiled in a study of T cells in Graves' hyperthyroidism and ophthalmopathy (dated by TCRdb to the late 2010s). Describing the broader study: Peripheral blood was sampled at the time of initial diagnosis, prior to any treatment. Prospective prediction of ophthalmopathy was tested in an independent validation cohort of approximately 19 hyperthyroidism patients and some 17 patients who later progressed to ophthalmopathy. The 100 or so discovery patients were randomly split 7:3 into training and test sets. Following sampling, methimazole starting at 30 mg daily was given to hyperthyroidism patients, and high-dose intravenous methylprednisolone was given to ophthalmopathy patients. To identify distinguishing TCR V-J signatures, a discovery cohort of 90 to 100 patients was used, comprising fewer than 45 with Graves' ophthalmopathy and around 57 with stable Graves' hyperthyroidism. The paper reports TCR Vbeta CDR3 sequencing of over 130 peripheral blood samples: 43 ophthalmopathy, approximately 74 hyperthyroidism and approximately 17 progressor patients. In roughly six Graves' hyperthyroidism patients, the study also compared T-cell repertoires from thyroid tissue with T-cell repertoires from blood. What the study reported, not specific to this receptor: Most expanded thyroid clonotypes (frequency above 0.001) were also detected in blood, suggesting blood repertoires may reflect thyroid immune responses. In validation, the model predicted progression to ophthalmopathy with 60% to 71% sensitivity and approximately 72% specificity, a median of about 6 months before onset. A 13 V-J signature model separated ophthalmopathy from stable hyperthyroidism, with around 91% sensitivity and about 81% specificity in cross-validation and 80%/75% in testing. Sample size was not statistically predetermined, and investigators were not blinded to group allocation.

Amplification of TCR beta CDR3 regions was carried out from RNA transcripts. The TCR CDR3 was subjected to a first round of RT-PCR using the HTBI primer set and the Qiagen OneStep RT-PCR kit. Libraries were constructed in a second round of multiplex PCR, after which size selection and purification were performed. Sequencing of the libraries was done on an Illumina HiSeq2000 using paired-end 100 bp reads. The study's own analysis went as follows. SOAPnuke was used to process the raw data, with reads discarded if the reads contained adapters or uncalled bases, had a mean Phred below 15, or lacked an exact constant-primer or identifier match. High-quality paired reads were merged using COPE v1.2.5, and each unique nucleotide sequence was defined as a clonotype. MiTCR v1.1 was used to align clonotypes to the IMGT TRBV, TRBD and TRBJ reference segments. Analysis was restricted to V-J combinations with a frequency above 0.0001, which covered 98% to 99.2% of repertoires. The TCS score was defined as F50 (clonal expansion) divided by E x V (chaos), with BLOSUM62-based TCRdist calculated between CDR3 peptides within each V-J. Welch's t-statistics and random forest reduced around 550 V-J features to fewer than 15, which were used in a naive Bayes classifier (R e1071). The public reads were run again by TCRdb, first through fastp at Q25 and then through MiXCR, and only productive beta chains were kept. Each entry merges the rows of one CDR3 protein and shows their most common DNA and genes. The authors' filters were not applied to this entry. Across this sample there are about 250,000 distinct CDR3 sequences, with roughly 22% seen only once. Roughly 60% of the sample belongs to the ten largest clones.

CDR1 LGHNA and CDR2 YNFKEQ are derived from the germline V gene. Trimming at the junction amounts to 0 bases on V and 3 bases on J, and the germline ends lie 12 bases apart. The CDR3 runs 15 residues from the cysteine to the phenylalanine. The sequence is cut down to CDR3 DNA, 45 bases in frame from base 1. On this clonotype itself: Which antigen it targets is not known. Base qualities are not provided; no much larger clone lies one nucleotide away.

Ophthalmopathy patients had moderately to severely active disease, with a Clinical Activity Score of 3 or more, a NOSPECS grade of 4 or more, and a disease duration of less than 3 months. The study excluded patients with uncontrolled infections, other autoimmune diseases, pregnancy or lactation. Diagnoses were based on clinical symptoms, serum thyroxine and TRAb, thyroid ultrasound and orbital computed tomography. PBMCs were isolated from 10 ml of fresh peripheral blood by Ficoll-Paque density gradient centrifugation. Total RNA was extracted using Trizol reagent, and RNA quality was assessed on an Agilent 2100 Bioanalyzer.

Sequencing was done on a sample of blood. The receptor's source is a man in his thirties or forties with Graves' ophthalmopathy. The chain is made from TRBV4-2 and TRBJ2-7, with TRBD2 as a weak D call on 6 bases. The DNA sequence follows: TGTGCCAGCAGCCAAGATATGGGGACTTACTACGAGCAGTACTTC. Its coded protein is CASSQDMGTYYEQYF.